A selection of T cell receptor beta chains follows, all from one sample in a study of blood T cell repertoires in COVID-19. The assay was immunoSEQ multiplex PCR, and TCRdb's table has in-frame clones only and misses some. Of tens of thousands of clones listed, under 90% are singletons. The sequencing input was peripheral blood. The receptors stem from an older man with acute or convalescent COVID-19. CDR3s include the opening cysteine and the closing phenylalanine or tryptophan. The order of the fields is V gene, D gene, J gene, clone size, CDR3 protein, CDR3 DNA. A D gene is named only where the DNA matches it firmly. The size entry is marked missing in some rows and otherwise reads once, few, many or a size class.

TRBV27,NA,TRBJ1-2,NA,CASSQRRTASNYGYTF,TGTGCCAGCAGTCAGAGAAGGACAGCTTCTAACTATGGCTACACCTTC
TRBV10-3,NA,TRBJ2-7,NA,CAISDSNYEQYF,TGTGCCATCAGTGACAGTAACTACGAGCAGTACTTC
TRBV10-3,TRBD1,TRBJ1-2,NA,CASNPWTGENGYTF,TGTGCCAGCAATCCTTGGACAGGGGAGAATGGCTACACCTTC
TRBV7-9,NA,TRBJ2-6,NA,CASSVTGPPGANVLTF,TGTGCCAGCAGCGTAACAGGCCCCCCTGGGGCCAACGTCCTGACTTTC
TRBV5-4,NA,TRBJ2-1,NA,CASSPRLGWDEQFF,TGTGCCAGCAGCCCCCGACTAGGCTGGGATGAGCAGTTCTTC
TRBV5-1,TRBD1,TRBJ2-2,NA,CASSAPRDRGQTGELFF,TGCGCCAGCAGCGCTCCCCGGGACAGGGGGCAAACCGGGGAGCTGTTTTTT
TRBV4-3,NA,TRBJ1-4,NA,CASSQDLDRRLGTNEKLFF,TGCGCCAGCAGCCAAGATCTTGACAGGAGGTTGGGAACTAATGAAAAACTGTTTTTT
TRBV19,TRBD1,TRBJ2-2,NA,CASSVEQGLGTGELFF,TGTGCCAGTAGTGTCGAACAGGGGTTGGGGACCGGGGAGCTGTTTTTT
TRBV29-1,TRBD1,TRBJ2-7,NA,CSVGPGQGDYEQYF,TGCAGCGTTGGACCGGGACAGGGCGACTACGAGCAGTACTTC
TRBV9,TRBD2,TRBJ2-1,NA,CASSATPGLAGVDEQFF,TGTGCCAGCAGCGCGACCCCGGGACTAGCGGGAGTTGATGAGCAGTTCTTC
TRBV30,NA,TRBJ1-6,NA,CAWSGAANSPLHF,TGTGCCTGGAGTGGAGCCGCAAATTCACCCCTCCACTTT
TRBV3-1/TRBV3-2,NA,TRBJ2-3,NA,CASSQDLRRDTQYF,TGTGCCAGCAGCCAAGATCTAAGGAGGGATACGCAGTATTTT
TRBV7-2,TRBD2,TRBJ2-1,NA,CASSLEGTSGRNLNEQFF,TGTGCCAGCAGCTTAGAAGGGACTAGCGGGAGGAATCTCAATGAGCAGTTCTTC
TRBV5-1,NA,TRBJ1-2,NA,CASSLGLDGYTF,TGCGCCAGCAGTTTGGGACTTGATGGCTACACCTTC
TRBV5-1,NA,TRBJ2-7,NA,CASSLGQAYSYEQYF,TGCGCCAGCAGCTTGGGGCAGGCTTACTCCTACGAGCAGTACTTC
TRBV7-2,NA,TRBJ1-4,NA,CASSRTLKTGANNEKLFF,TGTGCCAGCAGCCGTACACTTAAAACAGGAGCTAATAATGAAAAACTGTTTTTT
TRBV9,NA,TRBJ1-1,NA,CASSVVAGNTEAFF,TGTGCCAGCAGCGTAGTCGCCGGGAACACTGAAGCTTTCTTT
TRBV5-5,NA,TRBJ2-5,NA,CASSLVGGQETQYF,TGTGCCAGCAGCTTGGTGGGGGGGCAGGAGACCCAGTACTTC
TRBV5-6,NA,TRBJ1-1,NA,CASSFGLMNTEAFF,TGTGCCAGCAGCTTCGGACTCATGAACACTGAAGCTTTCTTT
TRBV2,NA,TRBJ1-6,NA,CASSGGYLGNSPLHF,TGTGCCAGCAGTGGCGGGTATTTGGGTAATTCACCCCTCCACTTT
TRBV19,TRBD1,TRBJ1-5,NA,CASSRRDRGPYSNQPQHF,TGTGCCAGTAGTCGCCGGGACAGGGGGCCCTATAGCAATCAGCCCCAGCATTTT
TRBV5-6,NA,TRBJ1-1,NA,CASSPKPVGAEAFF,TGTGCCAGCAGCCCCAAGCCGGTAGGGGCTGAAGCTTTCTTT
TRBV7-2,NA,TRBJ2-3,NA,CASSLGTSTDTQYF,TGTGCCAGCAGCCTTGGGACTAGCACAGATACGCAGTATTTT
TRBV27,NA,TRBJ1-1,NA,CASGRGGAFF,TGTGCCAGCGGCAGGGGCGGAGCTTTCTTT
TRBV5-1,NA,TRBJ2-1,few,CASSFIQAREQFF,TGCGCCAGCAGCTTCATTCAGGCTCGTGAGCAGTTCTTC
TRBV28,NA,TRBJ1-1,NA,CASSGAVGVNTEAFF,TGTGCCAGCAGTGGCGCCGTCGGGGTGAACACTGAAGCTTTCTTT
TRBV3-1/TRBV3-2,NA,TRBJ2-1,NA,CASSQPLASSYNEQFF,TGTGCCAGCAGCCAGCCTCTAGCGAGCTCCTACAATGAGCAGTTCTTC
TRBV30,NA,TRBJ1-1,NA,CAWSSSSDTEAFF,TGTGCCTGGAGTTCTTCCTCGGACACTGAAGCTTTCTTT
TRBV6-5,NA,TRBJ1-5,few,CASSYSRLNQPQHF,TGTGCCAGCAGTTACTCGAGGCTCAATCAGCCCCAGCATTTT
TRBV11-3,NA,TRBJ2-5,NA,CASSLNQGETQYF,TGTGCCAGCAGCTTAAATCAGGGGGAGACCCAGTACTTC
TRBV18,TRBD2,TRBJ2-7,NA,CASSPIMSGRSSYEQYF,TGTGCCAGCTCACCCATTATGAGCGGGAGGAGCTCCTACGAGCAGTACTTC
TRBV28,NA,TRBJ1-2,NA,CASSPTSARGALGYTF,TGTGCCAGCAGCCCAACCTCAGCTCGGGGGGCGCTTGGCTACACCTTC
TRBV18,TRBD1,TRBJ2-1,NA,CASSPDRGRLNEQFF,TGTGCCAGCTCACCGGACAGGGGGCGCCTGAATGAGCAGTTCTTC
TRBV9,NA,TRBJ1-2,NA,CASSAVNRANGYTF,TGTGCCAGCAGCGCAGTTAACAGGGCAAATGGCTACACCTTC
TRBV5-1,TRBD1,TRBJ2-7,NA,CASSKGQGSYEQYF,TGCGCCAGCAGCAAAGGACAGGGGTCCTACGAGCAGTACTTC
TRBV10-1,TRBD2,TRBJ2-1,once,CASSLAGGGTYNEQFF,TGCGCCAGCAGTTTAGCGGGAGGCGGGACCTACAATGAGCAGTTCTTC
TRBV2,TRBD1,TRBJ2-3,once,CASRRTGFNTDTQYF,TGTGCCAGCAGACGGACAGGATTCAACACAGATACGCAGTATTTT
TRBV12-3/TRBV12-4,NA,TRBJ2-3,NA,CASSGPLGDTQYF,TGTGCCAGCAGTGGCCCCCTTGGAGATACGCAGTATTTT
TRBV18,NA,TRBJ1-1,NA,CASSPPRNRAVEAFF,TGTGCCAGCTCACCACCGAGGAACAGGGCGGTTGAAGCTTTCTTT
TRBV29-1,NA,TRBJ2-2,NA,CSVEAYSNTGELFF,TGCAGCGTTGAAGCCTACTCGAACACCGGGGAGCTGTTTTTT
TRBV7-8,TRBD1,TRBJ1-2,NA,CASREGTADYGYTF,TGTGCCAGCAGGGAGGGGACAGCCGACTATGGCTACACCTTC